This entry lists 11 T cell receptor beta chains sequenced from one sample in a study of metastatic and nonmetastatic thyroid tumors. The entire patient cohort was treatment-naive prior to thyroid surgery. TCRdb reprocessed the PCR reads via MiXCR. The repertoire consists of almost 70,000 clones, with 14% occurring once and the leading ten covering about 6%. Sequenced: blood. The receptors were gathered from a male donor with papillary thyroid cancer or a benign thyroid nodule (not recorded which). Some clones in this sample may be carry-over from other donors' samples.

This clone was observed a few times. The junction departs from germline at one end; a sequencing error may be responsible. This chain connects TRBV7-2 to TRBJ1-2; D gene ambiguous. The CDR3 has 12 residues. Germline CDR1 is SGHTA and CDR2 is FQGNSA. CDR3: CACSSRTYGYTF. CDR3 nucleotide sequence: TGTGCCTGCAGCTCCCGGACCTATGGCTACACCTTC.

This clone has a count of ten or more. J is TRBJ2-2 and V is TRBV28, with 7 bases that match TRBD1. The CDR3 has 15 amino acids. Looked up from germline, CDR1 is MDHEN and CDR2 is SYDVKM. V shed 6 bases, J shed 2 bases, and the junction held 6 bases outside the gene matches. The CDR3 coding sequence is TGTGCCAGCAGAACGACAGGGCTAAACACCGGGGAGCTGTTTTTT. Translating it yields CASRTTGLNTGELFF.

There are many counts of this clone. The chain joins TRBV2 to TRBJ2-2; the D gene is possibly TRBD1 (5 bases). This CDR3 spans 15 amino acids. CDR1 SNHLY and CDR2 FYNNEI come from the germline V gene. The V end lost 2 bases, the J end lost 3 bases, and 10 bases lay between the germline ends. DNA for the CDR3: TGTGCCAGCAGTGAACAGGGTGTCGACACCGGGGAGCTGTTTTTT. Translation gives CASSEQGVDTGELFF.

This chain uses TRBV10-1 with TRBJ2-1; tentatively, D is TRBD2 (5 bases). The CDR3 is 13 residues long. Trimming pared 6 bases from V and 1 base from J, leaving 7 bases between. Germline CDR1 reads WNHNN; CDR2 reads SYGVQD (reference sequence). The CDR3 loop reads CASSRDSYNEQFF. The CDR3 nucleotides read TGCGCCAGCAGCCGGGATTCCTACAATGAGCAGTTCTTC.

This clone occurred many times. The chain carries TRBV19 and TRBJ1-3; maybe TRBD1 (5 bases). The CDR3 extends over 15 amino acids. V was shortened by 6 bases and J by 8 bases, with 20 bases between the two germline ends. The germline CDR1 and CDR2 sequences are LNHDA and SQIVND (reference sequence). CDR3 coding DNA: TGTGCCAGTAGCCCCCGCCTCGGGACGGGATACACCATATATTTT. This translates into CASSPRLGTGYTIYF.

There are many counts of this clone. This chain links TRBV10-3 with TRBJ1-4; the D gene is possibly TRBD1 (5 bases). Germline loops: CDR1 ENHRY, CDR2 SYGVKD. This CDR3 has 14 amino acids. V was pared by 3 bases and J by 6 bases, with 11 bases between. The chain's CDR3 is CAISDSGPDEKLFF. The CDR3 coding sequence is TGTGCCATCAGTGATTCGGGGCCGGATGAAAAACTGTTTTTT.

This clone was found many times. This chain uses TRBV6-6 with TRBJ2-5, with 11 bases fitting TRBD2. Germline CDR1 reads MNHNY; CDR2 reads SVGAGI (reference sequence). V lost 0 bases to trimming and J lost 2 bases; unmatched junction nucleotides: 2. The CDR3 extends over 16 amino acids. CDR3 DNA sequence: TGTGCCAGCAGTTACTCGACTAGCGGGATGCAAGAGACCCAGTACTTC. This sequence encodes CASSYSTSGMQETQYF.

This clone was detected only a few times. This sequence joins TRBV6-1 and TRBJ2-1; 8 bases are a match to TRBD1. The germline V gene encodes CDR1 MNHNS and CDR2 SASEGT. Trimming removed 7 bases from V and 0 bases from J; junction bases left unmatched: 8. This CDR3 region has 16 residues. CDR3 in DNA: TGTGCCAGCATCCCAACAGGGGGAATCTCCTACAATGAGCAGTTCTTC. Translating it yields CASIPTGGISYNEQFF.

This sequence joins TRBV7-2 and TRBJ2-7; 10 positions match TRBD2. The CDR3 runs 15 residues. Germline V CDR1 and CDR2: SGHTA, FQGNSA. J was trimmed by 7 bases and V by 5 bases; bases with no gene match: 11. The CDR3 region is CASSVCTSGKREQYF. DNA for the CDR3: TGTGCCAGCAGCGTGTGTACTAGCGGGAAGAGAGAGCAGTACTTC.

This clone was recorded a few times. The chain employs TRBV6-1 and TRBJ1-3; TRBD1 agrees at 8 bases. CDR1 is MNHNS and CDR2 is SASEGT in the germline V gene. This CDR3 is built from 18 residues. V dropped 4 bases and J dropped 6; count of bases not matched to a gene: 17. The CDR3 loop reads CASSGPPTGGRLLNTIYF. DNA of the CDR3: TGTGCCAGCAGTGGACCACCAACAGGGGGACGGCTCTTAAACACCATATATTTT.

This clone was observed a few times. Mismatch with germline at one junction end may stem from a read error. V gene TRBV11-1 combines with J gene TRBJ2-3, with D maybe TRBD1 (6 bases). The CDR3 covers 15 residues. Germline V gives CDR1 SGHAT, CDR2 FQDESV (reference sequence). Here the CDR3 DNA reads TGTGCCAGCAGCTTAGGGACAGTTGGAGCAGATACGCTGTATTTT. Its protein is CASSLGTVGADTLYF.